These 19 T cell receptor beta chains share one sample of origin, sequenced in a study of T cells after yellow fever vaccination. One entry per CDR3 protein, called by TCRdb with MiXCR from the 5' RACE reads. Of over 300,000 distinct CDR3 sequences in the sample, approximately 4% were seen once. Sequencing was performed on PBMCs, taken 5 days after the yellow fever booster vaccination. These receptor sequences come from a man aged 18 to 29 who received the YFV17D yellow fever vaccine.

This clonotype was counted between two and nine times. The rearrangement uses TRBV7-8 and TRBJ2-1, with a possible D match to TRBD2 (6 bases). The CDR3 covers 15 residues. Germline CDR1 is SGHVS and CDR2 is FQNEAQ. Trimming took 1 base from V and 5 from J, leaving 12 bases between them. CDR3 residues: CASSLGGEIHNEQFF. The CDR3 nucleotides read TGTGCCAGCAGCTTAGGCGGGGAAATTCACAATGAGCAGTTCTTC.

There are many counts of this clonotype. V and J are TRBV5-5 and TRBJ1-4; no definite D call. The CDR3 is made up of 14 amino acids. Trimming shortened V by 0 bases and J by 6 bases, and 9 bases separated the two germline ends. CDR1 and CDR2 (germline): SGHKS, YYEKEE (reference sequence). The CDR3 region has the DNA TGTGCCAGCAGCTTGGGGCCATGGGATGAAAAACTGTTTTTT. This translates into CASSLGPWDEKLFF.

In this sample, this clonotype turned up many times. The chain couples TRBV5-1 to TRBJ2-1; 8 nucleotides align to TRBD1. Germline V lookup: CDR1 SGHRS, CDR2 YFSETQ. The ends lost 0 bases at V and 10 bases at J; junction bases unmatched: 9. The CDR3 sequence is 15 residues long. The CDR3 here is CASSLAPSGGVEQFF. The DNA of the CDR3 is TGCGCCAGCAGCTTGGCCCCCTCAGGGGGCGTAGAGCAGTTCTTC.

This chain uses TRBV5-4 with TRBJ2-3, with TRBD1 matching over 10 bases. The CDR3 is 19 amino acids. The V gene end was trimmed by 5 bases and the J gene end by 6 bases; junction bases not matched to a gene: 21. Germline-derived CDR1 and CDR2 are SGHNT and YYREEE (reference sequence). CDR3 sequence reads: CASRSRDRGRPLTLDTQYF. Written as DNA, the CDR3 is TGTGCCAGCAGGTCCCGGGACAGGGGACGCCCCCTGACCCTGGATACGCAGTATTTT.

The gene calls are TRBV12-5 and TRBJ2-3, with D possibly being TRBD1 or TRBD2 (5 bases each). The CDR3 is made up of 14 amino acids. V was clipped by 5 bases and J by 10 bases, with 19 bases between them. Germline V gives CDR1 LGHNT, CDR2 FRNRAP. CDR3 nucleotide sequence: TGTGCTAGTGGTCTAGGGACCGCGGCCGAGCCGCAGTATTTT. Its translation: CASGLGTAAEPQYF.

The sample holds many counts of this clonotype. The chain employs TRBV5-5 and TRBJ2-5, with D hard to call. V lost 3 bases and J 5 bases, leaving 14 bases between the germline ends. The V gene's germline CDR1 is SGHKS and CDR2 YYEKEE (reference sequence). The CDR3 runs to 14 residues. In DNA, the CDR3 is TGTGCCAGCAGCTCCCGGGTGTGGGGTGAGACCCAGTACTTC. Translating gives CASSSRVWGETQYF.

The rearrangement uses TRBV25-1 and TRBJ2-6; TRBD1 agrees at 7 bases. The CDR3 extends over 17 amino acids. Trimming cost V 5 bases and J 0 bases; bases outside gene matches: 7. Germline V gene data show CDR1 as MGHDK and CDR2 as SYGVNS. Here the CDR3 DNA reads TGTGCCAGCAGTTTCAGGACAGGAAGCTCTGGGGCCAACGTCCTGACTTTC. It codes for CASSFRTGSSGANVLTF.

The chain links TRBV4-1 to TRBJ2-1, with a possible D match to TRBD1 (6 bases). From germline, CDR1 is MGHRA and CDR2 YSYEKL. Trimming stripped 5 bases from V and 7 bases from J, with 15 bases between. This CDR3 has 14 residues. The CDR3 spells CASSDRTASNEQFF. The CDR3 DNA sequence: TGCGCCAGCAGCGATCGGACAGCTTCGAATGAGCAGTTCTTC.

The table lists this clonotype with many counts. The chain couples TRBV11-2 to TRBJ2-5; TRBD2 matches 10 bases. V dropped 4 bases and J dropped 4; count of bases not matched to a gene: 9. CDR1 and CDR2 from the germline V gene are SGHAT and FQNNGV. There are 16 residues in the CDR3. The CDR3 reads CASSSLSGGAGETQYF. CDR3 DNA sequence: TGTGCCAGCAGCTCCCTCAGCGGGGGGGCGGGAGAGACCCAGTACTTC.

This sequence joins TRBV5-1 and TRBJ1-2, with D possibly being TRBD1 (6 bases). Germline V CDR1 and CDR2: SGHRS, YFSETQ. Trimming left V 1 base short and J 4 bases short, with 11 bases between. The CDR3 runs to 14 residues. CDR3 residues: CASSLMGGPYGYTF. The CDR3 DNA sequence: TGCGCCAGCAGCTTGATGGGGGGCCCCTATGGCTACACCTTC.

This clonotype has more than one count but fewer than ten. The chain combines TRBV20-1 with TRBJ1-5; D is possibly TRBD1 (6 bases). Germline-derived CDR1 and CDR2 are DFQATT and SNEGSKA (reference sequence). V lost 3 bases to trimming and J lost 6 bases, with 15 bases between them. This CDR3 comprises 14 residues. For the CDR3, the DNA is TGCAGTGCTAGTCCCCGGGGGGCAAGTCAGCCCCAGCATTTT. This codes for CSASPRGASQPQHF.

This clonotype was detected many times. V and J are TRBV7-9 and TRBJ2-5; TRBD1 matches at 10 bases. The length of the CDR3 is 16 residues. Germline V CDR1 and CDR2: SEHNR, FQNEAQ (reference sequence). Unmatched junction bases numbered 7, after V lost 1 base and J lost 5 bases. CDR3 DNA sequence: TGTGCCAGCAGCTTAGACCGGGACAGGGGAGATGAGACCCAGTACTTC. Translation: CASSLDRDRGDETQYF. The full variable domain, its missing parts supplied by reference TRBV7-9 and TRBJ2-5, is DTGVSQNPRHKITKRGQNVTFRCDPISEHNRLYWYRQTLGQGPEFLTYFQNEAQLEKSRLLSDRFSAERPKGSFSTLEIQRTEQGDSAMYLCASSLDRDRGDETQYFGPGTRLLVL.

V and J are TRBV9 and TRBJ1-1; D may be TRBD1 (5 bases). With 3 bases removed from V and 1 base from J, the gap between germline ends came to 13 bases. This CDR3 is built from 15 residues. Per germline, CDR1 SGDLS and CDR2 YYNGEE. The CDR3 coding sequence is TGTGCCAGCAGCGCCCTCTCGACAGAGAACACTGAAGCTTTCTTT. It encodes CASSALSTENTEAFF.

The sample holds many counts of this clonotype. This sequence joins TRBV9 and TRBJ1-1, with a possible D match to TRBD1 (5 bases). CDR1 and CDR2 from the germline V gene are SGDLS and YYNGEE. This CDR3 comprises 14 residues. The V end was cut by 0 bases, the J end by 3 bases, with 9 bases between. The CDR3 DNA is TGTGCCAGCAGCGTAGATGGGGGGGACACTGAAGCTTTCTTT. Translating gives CASSVDGGDTEAFF.

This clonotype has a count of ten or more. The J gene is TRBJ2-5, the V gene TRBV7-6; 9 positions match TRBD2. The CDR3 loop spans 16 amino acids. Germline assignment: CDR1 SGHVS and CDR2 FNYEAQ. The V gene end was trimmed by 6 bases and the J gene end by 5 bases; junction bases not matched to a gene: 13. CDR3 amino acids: CASRRALAGRVETQYF. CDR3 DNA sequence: TGTGCCAGCAGACGAGCCCTAGCGGGGAGGGTGGAGACCCAGTACTTC. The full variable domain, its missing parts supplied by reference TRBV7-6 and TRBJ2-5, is GAGVSQSPRYKVTKRGQDVALRCDPISGHVSLYWYRQALGQGPEFLTYFNYEAQQDKSGLPNDRFSAERPEGSISTLTIQRTEQRDSAMYRCASRRALAGRVETQYFGPGTRLLVL.

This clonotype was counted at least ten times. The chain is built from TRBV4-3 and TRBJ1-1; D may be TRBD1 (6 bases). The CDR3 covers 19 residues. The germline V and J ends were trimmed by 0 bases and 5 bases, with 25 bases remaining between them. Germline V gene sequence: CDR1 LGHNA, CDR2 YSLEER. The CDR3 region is CASSQDHQEQGALGTEAFF. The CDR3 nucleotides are TGCGCCAGCAGCCAAGATCACCAGGAACAGGGAGCGTTGGGGACTGAAGCTTTCTTT.

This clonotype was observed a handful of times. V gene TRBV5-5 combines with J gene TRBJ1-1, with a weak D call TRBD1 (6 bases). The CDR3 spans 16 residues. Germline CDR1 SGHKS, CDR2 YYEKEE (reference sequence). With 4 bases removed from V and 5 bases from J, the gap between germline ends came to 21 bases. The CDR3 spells CASSVIFMGAGTEAFF. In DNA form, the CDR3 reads TGTGCCAGCAGCGTCATTTTTATGGGGGCAGGAACTGAAGCTTTCTTT.

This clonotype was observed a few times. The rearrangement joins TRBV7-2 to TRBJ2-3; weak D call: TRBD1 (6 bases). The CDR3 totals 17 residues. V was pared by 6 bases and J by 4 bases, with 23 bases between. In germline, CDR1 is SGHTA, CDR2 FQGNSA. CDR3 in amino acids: CASRGARDGLSSDTQYF. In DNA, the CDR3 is TGTGCCAGCAGGGGGGCACGGGACGGCCTTTCTTCAGATACGCAGTATTTT.

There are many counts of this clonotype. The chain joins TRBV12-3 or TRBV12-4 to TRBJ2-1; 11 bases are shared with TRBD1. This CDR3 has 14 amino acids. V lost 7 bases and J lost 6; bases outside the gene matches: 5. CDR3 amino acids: CASTQGQGVNEQFF. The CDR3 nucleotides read TGTGCCAGCACCCAGGGACAGGGGGTCAATGAGCAGTTCTTC.